Listed here is a single T cell receptor (beta chain). Source study methods: Amplification of reference gene primers provided the estimated nucleated cell counts. Assay used: immunoSEQ multiplex PCR; TCRdb lists only in-frame clones, some missing. Clone size and the V and J calls come from that table; the DNA yielded D and trimming. The data show 300,000 to 450,000 clones, around 86% seen once. These data are taken from a study of blood T cell repertoires in COVID-19. Across the study: The samples span acute and convalescent COVID-19 from the United States, Italy and Spain. PBMCs, B-cell-depleted T cells, or T cells were the source of the cDNA or gDNA that made up the material.

This CDR3 has 11 residues. Trimming pared 0 bases from V and 8 bases from J, leaving 7 bases between. Germline V lookup: CDR1 SQVTM, CDR2 ANQGSEA. The TCR was taken from a human donor in a cohort sampled during active COVID-19. The chain joins TRBV29-1 to TRBJ1-2; D may be TRBD1 (6 bases). Sequencing was done on a sample of peripheral blood. This chain's CDR3 is CSVEDRGGYTF. As DNA, the CDR3 is TGCAGCGTTGAAGACAGGGGCGGCTACACCTTC.